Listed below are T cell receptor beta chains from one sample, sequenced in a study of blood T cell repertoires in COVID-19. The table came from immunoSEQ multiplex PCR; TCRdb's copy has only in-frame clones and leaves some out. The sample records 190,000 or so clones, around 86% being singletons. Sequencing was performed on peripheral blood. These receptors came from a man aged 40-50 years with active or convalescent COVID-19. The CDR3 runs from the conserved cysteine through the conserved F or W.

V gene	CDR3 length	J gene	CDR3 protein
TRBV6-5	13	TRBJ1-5	CASTQGGNQPQHF
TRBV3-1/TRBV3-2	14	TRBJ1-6	CASTISIGGSPLHF
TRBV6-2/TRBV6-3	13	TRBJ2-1	CASSYLTPVFPFF
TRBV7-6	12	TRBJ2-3	CASSLSTDTQYF
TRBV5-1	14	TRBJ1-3	CASSQENSGNTIYF
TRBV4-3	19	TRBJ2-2	CASSQDVASGGPIIGELFF
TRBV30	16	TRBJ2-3	CAWTILAGVQSDTQYF
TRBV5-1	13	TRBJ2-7	CASSLWGSYEQYF
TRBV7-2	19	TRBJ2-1	CASSPRPTGQAFYRNEQFF
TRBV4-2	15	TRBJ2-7	CASSQGQGGSYEQYF
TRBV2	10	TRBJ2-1	CASGENEQFF
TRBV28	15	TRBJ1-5	CASSPLPGGDQPQHF
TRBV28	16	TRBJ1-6	CASSFNIGRGNSPLHF